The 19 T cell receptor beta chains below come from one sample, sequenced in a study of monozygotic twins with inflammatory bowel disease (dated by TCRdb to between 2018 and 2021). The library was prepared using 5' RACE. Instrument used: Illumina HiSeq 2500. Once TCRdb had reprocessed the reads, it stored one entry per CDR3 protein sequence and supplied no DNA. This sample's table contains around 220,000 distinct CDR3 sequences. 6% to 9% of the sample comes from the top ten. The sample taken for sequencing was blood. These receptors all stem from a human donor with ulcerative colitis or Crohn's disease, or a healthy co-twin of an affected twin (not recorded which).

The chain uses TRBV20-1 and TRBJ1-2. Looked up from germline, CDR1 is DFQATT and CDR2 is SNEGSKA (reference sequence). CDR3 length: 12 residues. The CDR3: CSARRGSYGYTF.

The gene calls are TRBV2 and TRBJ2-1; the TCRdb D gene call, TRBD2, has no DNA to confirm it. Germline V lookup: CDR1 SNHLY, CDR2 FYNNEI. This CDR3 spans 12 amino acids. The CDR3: CASGGTIGEQFF.

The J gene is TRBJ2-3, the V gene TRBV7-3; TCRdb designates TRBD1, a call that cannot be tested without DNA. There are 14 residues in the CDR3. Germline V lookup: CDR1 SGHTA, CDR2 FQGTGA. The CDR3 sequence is CASSARDTTDTQYF.

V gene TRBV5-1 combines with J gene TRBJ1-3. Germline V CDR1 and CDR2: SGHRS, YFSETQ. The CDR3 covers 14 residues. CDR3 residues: CASSLDPSGNTIYF.

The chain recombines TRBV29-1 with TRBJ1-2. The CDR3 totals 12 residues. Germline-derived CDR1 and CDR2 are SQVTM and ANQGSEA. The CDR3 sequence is CSVEGINYGYTF.

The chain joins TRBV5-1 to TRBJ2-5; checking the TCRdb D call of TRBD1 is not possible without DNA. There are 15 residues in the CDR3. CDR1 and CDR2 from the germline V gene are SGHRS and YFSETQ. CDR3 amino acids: CASSTGTGGGETQYF.

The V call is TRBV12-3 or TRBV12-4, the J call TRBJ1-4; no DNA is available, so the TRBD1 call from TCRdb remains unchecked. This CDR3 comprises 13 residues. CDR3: CASNSGQVEKLFF.

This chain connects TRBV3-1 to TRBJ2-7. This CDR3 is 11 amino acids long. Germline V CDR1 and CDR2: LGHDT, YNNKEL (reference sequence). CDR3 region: CASSHTYEQYF.

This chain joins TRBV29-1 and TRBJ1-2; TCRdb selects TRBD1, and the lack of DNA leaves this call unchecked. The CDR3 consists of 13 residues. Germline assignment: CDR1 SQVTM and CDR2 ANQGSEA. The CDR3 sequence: CSVDLRGDYGYTF.

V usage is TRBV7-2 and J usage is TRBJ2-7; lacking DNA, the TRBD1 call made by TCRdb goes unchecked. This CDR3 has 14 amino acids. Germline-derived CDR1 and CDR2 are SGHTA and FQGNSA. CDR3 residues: CASSSPFPGYEQYF.

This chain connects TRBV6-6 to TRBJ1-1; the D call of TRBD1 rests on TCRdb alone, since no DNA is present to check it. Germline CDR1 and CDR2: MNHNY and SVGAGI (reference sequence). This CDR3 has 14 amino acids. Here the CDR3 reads CASSYSDRGTEAFF.

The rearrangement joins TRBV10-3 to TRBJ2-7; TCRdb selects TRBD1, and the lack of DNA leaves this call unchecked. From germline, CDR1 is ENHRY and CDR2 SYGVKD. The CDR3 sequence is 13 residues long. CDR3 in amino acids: CAISPGSFDEQYF.

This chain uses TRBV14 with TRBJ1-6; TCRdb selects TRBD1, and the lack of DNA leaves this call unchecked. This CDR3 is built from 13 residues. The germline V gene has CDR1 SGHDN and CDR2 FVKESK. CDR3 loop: CASSQDRGSPLHF.

CDR3 loop: CASSPWGPYNEQFF. The chain links TRBV7-3 to TRBJ2-1; no DNA is available, so the TRBD2 call from TCRdb remains unchecked. The length of the CDR3 is 14 residues. The germline V gene has CDR1 SGHTA and CDR2 FQGTGA. Drawing the rest from reference TRBV7-3 and TRBJ2-1, the complete variable domain is GAGVSQTPSNKVTEKGKYVELRCDPISGHTALYWYRQSLGQGPEFLIYFQGTGAADDSGLPNDRFFAVRPEGSVSTLKIQRTERGDSAVYLCASSPWGPYNEQFFGPGTRLTVL.

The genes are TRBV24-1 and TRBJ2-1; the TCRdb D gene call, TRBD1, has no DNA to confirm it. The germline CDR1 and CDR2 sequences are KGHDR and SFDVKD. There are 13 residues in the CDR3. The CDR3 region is CATKGAGGSEQFF.

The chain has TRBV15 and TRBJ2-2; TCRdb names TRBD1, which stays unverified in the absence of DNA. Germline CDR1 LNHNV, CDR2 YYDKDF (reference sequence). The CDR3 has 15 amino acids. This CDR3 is CATSMRAQGGWELFF.

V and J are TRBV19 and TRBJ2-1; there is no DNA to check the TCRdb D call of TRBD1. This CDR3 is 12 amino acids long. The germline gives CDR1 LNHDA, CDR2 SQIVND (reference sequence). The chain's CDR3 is CASSIAGTEQFF.

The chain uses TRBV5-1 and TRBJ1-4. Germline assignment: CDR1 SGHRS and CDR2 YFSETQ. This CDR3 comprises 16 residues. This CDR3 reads CASSLETVGRTEKLFF.

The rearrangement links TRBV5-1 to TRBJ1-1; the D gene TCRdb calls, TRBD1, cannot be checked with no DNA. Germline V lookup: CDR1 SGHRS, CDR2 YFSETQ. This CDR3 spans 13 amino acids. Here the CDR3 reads CASSLQGETEAFF.